The rows below give T cell receptor beta chains drawn from one sample of a study of blood T cell repertoires in COVID-19. Here immunoSEQ multiplex PCR was the method, and the copy in TCRdb shows in-frame clones only, minus some. This repertoire shows about 220,000 clones, approximately 80% found once; its top ten account for approximately 3.6%. The sequenced material came from PBMCs or T cells enriched from blood (not recorded which). The receptor set was obtained from a woman aged 60-70 years who had recovered from COVID-19. The CDR3 runs from the conserved cysteine through the conserved F or W. The D gene is left open where the match is weak. Part of the rows lack a size; the others show once, few, many or a class for expanded clones.

d_call j_call v_call clone_size cdr3_nt cdr3_aa
TRBD2 TRBJ2-7 TRBV7-2 NA TGTGCCAGCAGCCCAACCTCTAGCGGGCGAATCTACGAGCAGTACTTC CASSPTSSGRIYEQYF
NA TRBJ2-7 TRBV27 NA TGTGCCAGCAGTAATTTGGGGAGCGAGCAGTACTTC CASSNLGSEQYF
TRBD2 TRBJ2-1 TRBV19 NA TGTGCCAGTAGAAGCGGGACGTCCTACAATGAGCAGTTCTTC CASRSGTSYNEQFF
TRBD2 TRBJ2-3 TRBV25-1 NA TGTGCCAGCAGTGCCCCGAGGCGGGAGAGCACAGATACGCAGTATTTT CASSAPRRESTDTQYF
NA TRBJ1-1 TRBV18 NA TGTGCCAGCTCACCACTCGACGGAGCGACGAACACTGAAGCTTTCTTT CASSPLDGATNTEAFF
TRBD2 TRBJ2-3 TRBV3-1/TRBV3-2 NA TGTGCCAGCAGCCTGGGCGGGGGGGCCTTCACAGATACGCAGTATTTT CASSLGGGAFTDTQYF
NA TRBJ1-2 TRBV9 NA TGTGCCAGCAGCGCCTCACTCGGGACATCTAACTATGGCTACACCTTC CASSASLGTSNYGYTF
NA TRBJ1-6 TRBV7-8 many TGTGCCAGCAGCTTAGGCGGGGGCAATTCACCCCTCCACTTT CASSLGGGNSPLHF
NA TRBJ2-5 TRBV19 NA TGTGCCAGTAGGAGTCTGGGGGGTTTGGAGACCCAGTACTTC CASRSLGGLETQYF
TRBD1 TRBJ1-1 TRBV28 NA TGTGCCAGCAGTCCCGGGACAGGGAGGACTGAAGCTTTCTTT CASSPGTGRTEAFF
TRBD2 TRBJ2-5 TRBV27 NA TGTGCCAGCAGGATCGGACTAGCGGGGGGAACCCAAGAGACCCAGTACTTC CASRIGLAGGTQETQYF
NA TRBJ1-6 TRBV6-5 NA TGTGCCAGCAGTTATTTCTCTGATTCACCCCTCCACTTT CASSYFSDSPLHF
NA TRBJ2-7 TRBV12-3/TRBV12-4 NA TGTGCCAGCAGTCTCTCTCGGGAGCAGTACTTC CASSLSREQYF
NA TRBJ2-5 TRBV7-9 few TGTGCCAGCAGCTTAGCCCAGGGTGGGACCCAGTACTTC CASSLAQGGTQYF
TRBD2 TRBJ2-1 TRBV5-1 NA TGCGCCAGCAGCGGTGGGACTAGCGGGGGGGTTTACAATGAGCAGTTCTTC CASSGGTSGGVYNEQFF
NA TRBJ1-4 TRBV5-1 NA TGCGCCAGCAGCTTGGACAGCTATAATGAAAAACTGTTTTTT CASSLDSYNEKLFF
TRBD2 TRBJ2-3 TRBV3-1/TRBV3-2 few TGTGCCAGCAGCCAAAATAGCGGGGGGGGCACAGATACGCAGTATTTT CASSQNSGGGTDTQYF
NA TRBJ2-1 TRBV10-1 NA TGCGCCAGCAGTGAGCATCGAGCGGAGCCGAGGAATGAGCAGTTCTTC CASSEHRAEPRNEQFF
NA TRBJ2-5 TRBV20-1 NA TGCAGTGCTGCGAAAGAGACCCAGTACTTC CSAAKETQYF
TRBD2 TRBJ2-2 TRBV19 NA TGTGCCAGTAGTCGATTCACTAGCGGGGGGGTTGACACCGGGGAGCTGTTTTTT CASSRFTSGGVDTGELFF
NA TRBJ1-3 TRBV19 NA TGTGCCAGTAGTGCGCACCCCCAGGGAACTGGAAACACCATATATTTT CASSAHPQGTGNTIYF
TRBD1 TRBJ1-1 TRBV6-5 NA TGTGCCAGTCGGACAGGGCCCAACACTGAAGCTTTCTTT CASRTGPNTEAFF
NA TRBJ1-1 TRBV5-6 few TGTGCCAGCAGCGTGGTACAGGGCGGGAACACTGAAGCTTTCTTT CASSVVQGGNTEAFF
TRBD1 TRBJ1-4 TRBV19 NA TGTGCCACCCAAGACGACAGGGCCAATGAAAAACTGTTTTTT CATQDDRANEKLFF
TRBD2 TRBJ2-5 TRBV30 NA TGTGCCTGGAGTGTACAGGCTAGCGGTTCGGAGACCCAGTACTTC CAWSVQASGSETQYF
TRBD1 TRBJ1-4 TRBV7-6 NA TGTGCCAGCAGCTTCGGACAGGGGCGTGAAAAACTGTTTTTT CASSFGQGREKLFF
TRBD1 TRBJ1-5 TRBV7-8 NA TGTGCCAGCAGCCCCCAACAGGGGAGTTTTCAGCCCCAGCATTTT CASSPQQGSFQPQHF
TRBD2 TRBJ2-7 TRBV24-1 NA TGTGCCACCAGTTATGAGACTAGCGGGATGGGTGAGCAGTACTTC CATSYETSGMGEQYF
NA TRBJ2-2 TRBV19 NA TGTGCCAGTAGATTCTCGGGACAAACGAACACCGGGGAGCTGTTTTTT CASRFSGQTNTGELFF
TRBD1 TRBJ2-1 TRBV5-1 once TGCGCCAGCAGACTCCGCGGGACGGACAGGGGTTCATCGGGTGAGCAGTTCTTC CASRLRGTDRGSSGEQFF
NA TRBJ2-3 TRBV5-6 NA TGTGCCAGCAGCTTGGCTGGTGACTCATTCACAGATACGCAGTATTTT CASSLAGDSFTDTQYF